One and the same sample provided the 28 T cell receptor beta chains below, sequenced in a study of cytotoxic CD8 clonotypes in ibrutinib-treated CLL. Only in-frame clones appear in the TCRdb table, and some are missing; sequencing was by immunoSEQ multiplex PCR. This sample has around 70,000 clones, with approximately 90% found just once. This sample comprised PBMCs, obtained after 12 months of ibrutinib treatment. The receptors derive from a human donor with chronic lymphocytic leukemia.

The rearrangement uses TRBV14 and TRBJ2-7; 7 bases match TRBD2. The germline CDR1 and CDR2 sequences are SGHDN and FVKESK. V was pared by 1 base and J by 4 bases, with 10 bases of the junction left unmatched. This CDR3 comprises 16 residues. The chain's CDR3 is CASSQVKFAGEYEQYF. CDR3 in DNA: TGTGCCAGCAGCCAAGTAAAGTTTGCGGGAGAGTACGAGCAGTACTTC.

The J gene is TRBJ2-7, the V gene TRBV5-8; D not certain. Looked up from germline, CDR1 is SGHTS and CDR2 is YDEGEE. The CDR3 runs 15 residues. V was pared by 6 bases and J by 1 base, with 17 bases between. The CDR3 bases are TGTGCCAGCAAGATCTGGGCGAGCGCTTCCTACGAGCAGTACTTC. Translated, it gives CASKIWASASYEQYF.

This chain links TRBV19 with TRBJ2-5, with D uncertain. The V gene's germline CDR1 is LNHDA and CDR2 SQIVND (reference sequence). Deletions cut 3 bases from V and 2 bases from J, with 13 bases between. The CDR3 is made up of 15 amino acids. The CDR3 protein is CASSIPGGVQETQYF. Written as DNA, the CDR3 is TGTGCCAGTAGTATCCCGGGCGGAGTTCAAGAGACCCAGTACTTC.

The V gene is TRBV18, the J gene TRBJ2-7; a weak D match, TRBD2 (6 bases). This CDR3 is 15 amino acids long. Germline V lookup: CDR1 KGHSH, CDR2 LQKENI. The ends were cut back, 2 bases at V and 0 bases at J, with 11 bases in the middle. CDR3 bases: TGTGCCAGCTCACCAGGGGCGGGGAACTCCTACGAGCAGTACTTC. This encodes CASSPGAGNSYEQYF.

The CDR3 DNA is TGTGCCTGGAGTGTGGGAGCGGGAAGCTACGAGCAGTACTTC. Its protein product is CAWSVGAGSYEQYF. This chain joins TRBV30 and TRBJ2-7, with TRBD2 matching over 7 bases. Trimming cost V 0 bases and J 3 bases; bases outside gene matches: 5. Germline-derived CDR1 and CDR2 are GTSNPN and SVGIG (reference sequence). The CDR3 loop spans 14 amino acids.

The chain couples TRBV28 to TRBJ2-7; 9 bases are shared with TRBD1. Germline trimming cut 5 bases from V and 3 bases from J; bases unmatched to any gene: 11. The CDR3 spans 16 residues. Germline CDR1 is MDHEN and CDR2 is SYDVKM. For the CDR3, the DNA is TGTGCCAGCAGTCCCCACCCCGGGACAGGGCGCTACGAGCAGTACTTC. Protein sequence: CASSPHPGTGRYEQYF.

The genes are TRBV28 and TRBJ2-7; 8 bases are a match to TRBD1. The CDR3 covers 15 residues. Germline CDR1 and CDR2: MDHEN and SYDVKM. J was trimmed by 5 bases and V by 4 bases; bases with no gene match: 10. The CDR3 loop is CASSSNRGIENEQYF. Written as DNA, the CDR3 is TGTGCCAGCAGTTCGAACAGGGGGATAGAAAACGAGCAGTACTTC. Complete variable domain (other parts from reference TRBV28 and TRBJ2-7): DVKVTQSSRYLVKRTGEKVFLECVQDMDHENMFWYRQDPGLGLRLIYFSYDVKMKEKGDIPEGYSVSREKKERFSLILESASTNQTSMYLCASSSNRGIENEQYFGPGTRLTVT.

In its sample, this clone was seen a few times. V is TRBV7-8 and J is TRBJ2-6; the D is unclear. Germline V gene data show CDR1 as SGHVS and CDR2 as FQNEAQ. The CDR3 consists of 16 residues. V lost 2 bases and J lost 0, with 8 bases in between. The DNA for the CDR3 is TGTGCCAGCAGCTTAAGGTTGGCCTCTGGGGCCAACGTCCTGACTTTC. It specifies CASSLRLASGANVLTF.

In DNA, the CDR3 is TGTGCCTGGAGCACTAAGGAGGAAGACACAGATACGCAGTATTTT. Protein product: CAWSTKEEDTDTQYF. The V call is TRBV30, the J call TRBJ2-3; D possibly corresponds to TRBD2 (5 bases). Trimming shortened V by 3 bases and J by 2 bases, and 15 bases separated the two germline ends. The germline gives CDR1 GTSNPN, CDR2 SVGIG (reference sequence). This CDR3 is 15 amino acids long.

The chain has TRBV2 and TRBJ2-1, with TRBD2 matching 12 bases. V shed 6 bases and J 2 bases; nucleotides not matched to a gene: 5. The CDR3 length is 16 residues. Germline lookup yields CDR1 SNHLY and CDR2 FYNNEI. CDR3 sequence: CASRRLAGETYNEQFF. Here the CDR3 DNA reads TGTGCCAGCAGGAGACTAGCGGGAGAGACCTACAATGAGCAGTTCTTC.

The chain recombines TRBV6-5 with TRBJ1-1; D is unclear. The germline gives CDR1 MNHEY, CDR2 SVGAGI. Between the trimmed V and J ends, which lost 7 bases and 1 base, there was a span of 7 bases. The CDR3 consists of 12 residues. CDR3 nucleotide sequence: TGTGCCAGCAAACGGGGGAACACTGAAGCTTTCTTT. Amino acids: CASKRGNTEAFF.

This chain connects TRBV7-6 to TRBJ2-2; D may be TRBD1 (6 bases). This CDR3 is built from 17 residues. Trimming took 1 base from V and 3 from J, leaving 15 bases between them. CDR1 and CDR2 (germline): SGHVS, FNYEAQ. CDR3 in DNA: TGTGCCAGCAGCTTAGGGGTCCGGCAGGGGTACACCGGGGAGCTGTTTTTT. Residues: CASSLGVRQGYTGELFF.

The chain uses TRBV27 and TRBJ2-1; the D gene is possibly TRBD1 (6 bases). The CDR3 extends over 15 amino acids. V was shortened by 5 bases and J by 3 bases, with 14 bases between the two germline ends. Germline CDR1 is MNHEY and CDR2 is SMNVEV (reference sequence). The CDR3 sequence is CASSSGQSVYNEQFF. The CDR3 coding sequence is TGTGCCAGCAGTAGCGGACAGTCCGTCTACAATGAGCAGTTCTTC.

This chain uses TRBV5-6 with TRBJ2-2, with 9 positions matching TRBD2. V lost 2 bases, J lost 7 bases, and 3 bases stayed unmatched. The V gene's germline CDR1 is SGHDT and CDR2 YYEEEE. The CDR3 contains 14 residues. The CDR3 bases are TGTGCCAGCAGCTTTGGTAGCGGGGGCGGGGAGCTGTTTTTT. Encoded protein: CASSFGSGGGELFF.

This chain links TRBV21-1 with TRBJ1-1. TRBV21-1 is listed as a pseudogene. The CDR3 loop spans 17 amino acids. The CDR3 DNA reads as TGTGCCAGCAGCAAATATAAGGGGGGCCCGATGAACACTGAAGCTTTCTTT. Translating gives CASSKYKGGPMNTEAFF.

The V and J genes are TRBV14 and TRBJ2-7, with TRBD2 matching 11 bases. This CDR3 is built from 18 residues. The V and J ends lost 4 bases and 0 bases, in that order; junction bases with no gene match: 11. CDR1 SGHDN and CDR2 FVKESK come from the germline V gene. CDR3 sequence reads: CASSPSSGLAVGSYEQYF. CDR3 nucleotide sequence: TGTGCCAGCAGCCCCAGCTCGGGACTAGCGGTAGGCTCCTACGAGCAGTACTTC.

This sequence joins TRBV13 and TRBJ2-5; 9 bases are shared with TRBD1. This CDR3 comprises 14 residues. V was clipped by 5 bases and J by 3 bases; unmatched bases: 4. Germline V gives CDR1 PRHDT, CDR2 FYEKMQ (reference sequence). The CDR3 DNA follows: TGTGCCAGCAGCCGACGGACAGGGGAAGAGACCCAGTACTTC. Encoded protein: CASSRRTGEETQYF. Drawing the rest from reference TRBV13 and TRBJ2-5, the complete variable domain is AAGVIQSPRHLIKEKRETATLKCYPIPRHDTVYWYQQGPGQDPQFLISFYEKMQSDKGSIPDRFSAQQFSDYHSELNMSSLELGDSALYFCASSRRTGEETQYFGPGTRLLVL.

The chain recombines TRBV19 with TRBJ2-7; tentative D call: TRBD1 (5 bases). Germline lookup yields CDR1 LNHDA and CDR2 SQIVND (reference sequence). V lost 2 bases, J lost 2 bases, and 13 bases lay in between. CDR3 length: 15 amino acids. Written as DNA, the CDR3 is TGTGCCAGTAGTATAAGTCGAGTAGGGGCCTACGAGCAGTACTTC. Translation gives CASSISRVGAYEQYF.

The chain carries TRBV11-3 and TRBJ1-3; the match to TRBD1 covers 9 bases. Germline-derived CDR1 and CDR2 are SGHNT and YENEEA. The length of the CDR3 is 17 residues. The trim removed 5 bases at V and 1 base at J, leaving 9 bases unmatched. CDR3 residues: CASSHGTGRESGNTIYF. The CDR3, as DNA: TGTGCCAGCAGCCACGGGACAGGGAGAGAGTCTGGAAACACCATATATTTT.

There are a few counts of this clone. The rearrangement uses TRBV6-1 and TRBJ2-2; a weak D match, TRBD2 (6 bases). This CDR3 has 11 amino acids. Germline V gene data show CDR1 as MNHNS and CDR2 as SASEGT. CDR3 nucleotide sequence: TGTGTCACAACTAGCCCCGGGGAGCTGTTTTTT. This translates into CVTTSPGELFF.

The rearrangement uses TRBV15 and TRBJ2-5; no clear D. The CDR3 loop spans 15 amino acids. V lost 0 bases, J lost 5 bases, and 13 bases lay in between. Per the germline V gene, CDR1 is LNHNV and CDR2 is YYDKDF (reference sequence). The CDR3 sequence is CATSRDRGLPETQYF. DNA for the CDR3: TGTGCCACCAGCAGAGATCGAGGCCTGCCGGAGACCCAGTACTTC. Filled out from reference TRBV15 and TRBJ2-5, the complete variable domain reads DAMVIQNPRYQVTQFGKPVTLSCSQTLNHNVMYWYQQKSSQAPKLLFHYYDKDFNNEADTPDNFQSRRPNTSFCFLDIRSPGLGDTAMYLCATSRDRGLPETQYFGPGTRLLVL.

The gene calls are TRBV27 and TRBJ2-1; D possibly corresponds to TRBD2 (6 bases). CDR3 length equals 15 residues. The germline gives CDR1 MNHEY, CDR2 SMNVEV (reference sequence). Trimming cost V 5 bases and J 7 bases, with 18 bases left between them. The chain's CDR3 is CASSRLERYFNEQFF. The CDR3 DNA reads as TGTGCCAGCAGTAGACTAGAACGGTACTTTAATGAGCAGTTCTTC.

This chain links TRBV11-3 with TRBJ2-1; 13 positions agree with TRBD2. This CDR3 comprises 15 residues. V gave up 1 base and J gave up 10 bases; unmatched junction bases: 4. The germline CDR1 and CDR2 sequences are SGHNT and YENEEA. CDR3: CASSLGTSGRAEQFF. The CDR3 DNA is TGTGCCAGCAGCTTAGGAACTAGCGGGAGGGCCGAGCAGTTCTTC.

This chain links TRBV14 with TRBJ2-1; 7 bases match TRBD1. Trimming took 0 bases from V and 7 from J; bases not matched to a gene: 3. The germline V gene has CDR1 SGHDN and CDR2 FVKESK. This CDR3 contains 14 residues. This CDR3 reads CASSQERRGNEQFF. DNA of the CDR3: TGTGCCAGCAGCCAAGAACGCAGGGGGAATGAGCAGTTCTTC.

The rearrangement links TRBV15 to TRBJ2-2; 11 bases line up with TRBD1. The ends lost 0 bases at V and 4 bases at J; junction bases unmatched: 16. Germline loops: CDR1 LNHNV, CDR2 YYDKDF (reference sequence). The CDR3 runs 21 residues. The chain's CDR3 is CATSRDVGMDRGLSGTGELFF. Written as DNA, the CDR3 is TGTGCCACCAGCAGAGATGTCGGAATGGACAGGGGGCTATCGGGCACCGGGGAGCTGTTTTTT.

Only a few counts were recorded for this clone. The chain recombines TRBV19 with TRBJ1-5; D remains ambiguous. CDR1 and CDR2 from the germline V gene are LNHDA and SQIVND (reference sequence). V lost 0 bases, J lost 2 bases, and 5 bases lay in between. This CDR3 has 14 residues. CDR3 sequence: CASSIERGNQPQHF. The CDR3 DNA reads as TGTGCCAGTAGTATAGAAAGGGGCAATCAGCCCCAGCATTTT.

This clone was seen a few times. The V and J genes are TRBV5-1 and TRBJ1-5; perhaps TRBD1 as D (6 bases). Trimming took off 4 bases at V and 2 bases at J, with 16 bases between the two ends. The CDR3 is 16 residues long. Looked up from germline, CDR1 is SGHRS and CDR2 is YFSETQ. The CDR3 loop reads CASSPSGGGGNQPQHF. The CDR3, as DNA: TGCGCCAGCAGCCCATCTGGGGGGGGCGGCAATCAGCCCCAGCATTTT.

In its sample, this clone was seen once. The chain joins TRBV4-1 to TRBJ1-5; D unresolved. Trimming removed 4 bases at V and 0 bases at J, with 10 bases between. The CDR3 consists of 15 residues. CDR1 and CDR2 (germline): MGHRA, YSYEKL. Here the CDR3 reads CASSRQVNSNQPQHF. CDR3 nucleotides: TGCGCCAGCAGCCGGCAGGTGAATAGCAATCAGCCCCAGCATTTT.